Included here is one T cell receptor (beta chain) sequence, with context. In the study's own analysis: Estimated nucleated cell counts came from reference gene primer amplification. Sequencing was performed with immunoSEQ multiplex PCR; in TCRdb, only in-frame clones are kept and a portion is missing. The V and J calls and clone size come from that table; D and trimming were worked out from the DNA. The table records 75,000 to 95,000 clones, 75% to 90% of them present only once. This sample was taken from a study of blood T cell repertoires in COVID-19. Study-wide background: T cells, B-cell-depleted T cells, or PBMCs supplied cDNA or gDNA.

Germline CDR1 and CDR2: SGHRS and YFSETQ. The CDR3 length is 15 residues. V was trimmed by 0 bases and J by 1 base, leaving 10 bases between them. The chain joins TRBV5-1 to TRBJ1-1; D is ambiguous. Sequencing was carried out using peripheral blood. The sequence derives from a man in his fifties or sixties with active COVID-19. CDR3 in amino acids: CASSLEGGGNTEAFF. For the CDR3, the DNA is TGCGCCAGCAGCTTGGAGGGTGGAGGGAACACTGAAGCTTTCTTT.